This TCR beta chain was retrieved from a study of PD-L1 blockade in urothelial cancer. About the study: Males with urothelial cancer arising in the bladder constituted most of the roughly 30 patients. Each patient had 0 to 3 earlier chemotherapy regimens.

Measured with immunoSEQ multiplex PCR; TCRdb has only the in-frame clones, and not every one. The sample gives under 30,000 clones, around three quarters of which show up once; 3% to 4% is in the top ten. This CDR3 contains 12 residues. After removal of 6 bases from V and 5 bases from J, the junction contained 2 bases not matched to a gene. CDR1 and CDR2 (germline): MDHEN, SYDVKM. Time point here: peripheral blood 6 weeks after treatment start. Patients had locally advanced or metastatic urothelial carcinoma. Material: PBMCs, obtained around atezolizumab (anti-PD-L1) treatment. The V gene is TRBV28, the J gene TRBJ2-3; 7 bases match TRBD1. This TCR was sampled from a man between 65 and 79 years old with urothelial cancer. CDR3 sequence (DNA): TGTGCCAGCAGCGACAGGGAAGATACGCAGTATTTT. Amino acid sequence: CASSDREDTQYF.